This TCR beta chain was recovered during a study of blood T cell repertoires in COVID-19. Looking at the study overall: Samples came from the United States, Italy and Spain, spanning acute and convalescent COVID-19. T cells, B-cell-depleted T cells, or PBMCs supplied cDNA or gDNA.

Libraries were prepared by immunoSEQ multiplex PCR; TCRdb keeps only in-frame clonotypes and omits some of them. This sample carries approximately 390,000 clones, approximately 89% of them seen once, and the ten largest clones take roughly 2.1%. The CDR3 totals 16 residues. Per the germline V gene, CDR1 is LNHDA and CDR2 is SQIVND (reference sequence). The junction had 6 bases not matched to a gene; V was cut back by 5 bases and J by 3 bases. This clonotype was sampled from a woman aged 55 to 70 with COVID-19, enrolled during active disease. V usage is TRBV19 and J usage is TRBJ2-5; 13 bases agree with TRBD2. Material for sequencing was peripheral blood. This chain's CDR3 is CASSSPGLAGKETQYF. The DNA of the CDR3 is TGTGCCAGTAGTTCCCCGGGACTAGCGGGGAAAGAGACCCAGTACTTC.